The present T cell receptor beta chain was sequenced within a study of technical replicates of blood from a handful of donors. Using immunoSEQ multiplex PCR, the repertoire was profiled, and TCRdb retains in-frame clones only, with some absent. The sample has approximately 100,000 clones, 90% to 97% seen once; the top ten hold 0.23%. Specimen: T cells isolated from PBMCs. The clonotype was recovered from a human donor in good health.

The CDR3 sequence is CASSFLSGRATGELFF. For the CDR3, the DNA is TGCGCCAGCAGCTTTCTAAGCGGGAGGGCCACCGGGGAGCTGTTTTTT. This chain links TRBV5-1 with TRBJ2-2, with 10 bases aligning to TRBD2. Germline CDR1 and CDR2: SGHRS and YFSETQ. The CDR3 length is 16 residues. The J segment lost 4 bases and the V segment lost 2 bases, leaving 5 bases of the junction unmatched.